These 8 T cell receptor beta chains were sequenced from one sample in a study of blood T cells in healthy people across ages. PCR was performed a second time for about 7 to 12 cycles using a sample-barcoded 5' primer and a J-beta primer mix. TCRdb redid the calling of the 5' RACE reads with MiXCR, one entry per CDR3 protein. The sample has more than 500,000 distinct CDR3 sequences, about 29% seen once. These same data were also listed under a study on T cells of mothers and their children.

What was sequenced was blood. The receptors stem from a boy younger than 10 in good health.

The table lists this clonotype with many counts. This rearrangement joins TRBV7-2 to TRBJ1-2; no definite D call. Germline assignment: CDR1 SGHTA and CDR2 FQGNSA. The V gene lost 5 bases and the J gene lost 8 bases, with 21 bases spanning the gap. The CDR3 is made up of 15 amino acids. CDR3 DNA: TGTGCCAGCAGCACACTCTGGGCCAGCTCGGGAGGCTACACCTTC. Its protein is CASSTLWASSGGYTF.

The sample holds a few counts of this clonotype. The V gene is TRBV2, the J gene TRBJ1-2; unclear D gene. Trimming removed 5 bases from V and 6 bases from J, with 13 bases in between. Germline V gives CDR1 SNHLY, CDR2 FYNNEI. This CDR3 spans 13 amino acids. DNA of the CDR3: TGTGCCAGCAGTTTATATGGGTCGGATGGCTACACCTTC. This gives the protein CASSLYGSDGYTF.

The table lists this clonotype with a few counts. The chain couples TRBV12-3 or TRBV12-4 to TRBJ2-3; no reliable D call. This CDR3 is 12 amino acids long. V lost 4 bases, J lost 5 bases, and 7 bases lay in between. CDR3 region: CASSSTVDTQYF. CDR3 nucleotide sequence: TGTGCCAGCAGTTCTACGGTAGATACGCAGTATTTT.

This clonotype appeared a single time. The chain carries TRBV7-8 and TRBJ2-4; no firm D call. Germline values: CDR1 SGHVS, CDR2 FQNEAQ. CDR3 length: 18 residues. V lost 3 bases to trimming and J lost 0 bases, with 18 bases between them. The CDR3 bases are TGTGCCAGCAGCTTGCGAACCCTCCCAAATCTAGCCAAAAACATTCAGTACTTC. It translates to CASSLRTLPNLAKNIQYF.

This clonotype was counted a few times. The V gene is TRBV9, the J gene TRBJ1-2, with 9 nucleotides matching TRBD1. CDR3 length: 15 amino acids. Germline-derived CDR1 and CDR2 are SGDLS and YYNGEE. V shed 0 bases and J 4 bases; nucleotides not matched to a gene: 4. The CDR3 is CASSVDDRGSYGYTF. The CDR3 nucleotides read TGTGCCAGCAGCGTAGACGACAGGGGGTCCTATGGCTACACCTTC.

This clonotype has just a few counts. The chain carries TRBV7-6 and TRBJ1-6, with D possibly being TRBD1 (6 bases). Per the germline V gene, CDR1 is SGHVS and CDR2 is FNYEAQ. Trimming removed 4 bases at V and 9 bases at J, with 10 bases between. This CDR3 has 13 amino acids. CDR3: CASSYRTASPLHF. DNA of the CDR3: TGTGCCAGCAGCTATAGGACAGCTTCACCCCTCCACTTT.

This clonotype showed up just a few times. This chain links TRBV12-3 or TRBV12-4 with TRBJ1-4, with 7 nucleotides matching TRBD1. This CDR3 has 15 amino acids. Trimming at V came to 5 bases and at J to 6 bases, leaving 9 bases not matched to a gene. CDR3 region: CASSPPGQPHEKLFF. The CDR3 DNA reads TGTGCCAGCAGTCCCCCGGGACAGCCTCATGAAAAACTGTTTTTT.

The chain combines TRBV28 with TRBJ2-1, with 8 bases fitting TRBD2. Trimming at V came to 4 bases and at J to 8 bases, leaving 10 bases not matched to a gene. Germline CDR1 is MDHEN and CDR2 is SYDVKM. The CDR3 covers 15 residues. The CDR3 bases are TGTGCCAGCAGTTCCCCCCCCGGGCGGGAGGATGAGCAGTTCTTC. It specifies CASSSPPGREDEQFF.